The rows below give T cell receptor beta chains drawn from one sample of a study of cytomegalovirus exposure and HLA in healthy donors. The assay was immunoSEQ multiplex PCR, and TCRdb's table has in-frame clones only and misses some. The data contain roughly 150,000 clones, 75% of them singletons. The specimen sequenced was PBMCs. Receptor source: a man between 18 and 35 years old in good health and CMV-seropositive. The CDR3 runs from the conserved cysteine through the conserved F or W. The D gene is left open where the match is weak.

len: 16; d_gene: TRBD1; v_gene: TRBV5-1; CDR3aa: CASSPETGLGSYEQYF
len: 15; d_gene: TRBD1; v_gene: TRBV15; CDR3aa: CAASDLSQGNQPQHF
len: 15; d_gene: TRBD1; v_gene: TRBV28; CDR3aa: CASSADRADYNEQFF
len: 14; d_gene: TRBD2; v_gene: TRBV25-1; CDR3aa: CASSAGTAQETQYF
len: 16; d_gene: TRBD1; v_gene: TRBV7-2; CDR3aa: CASSQIGQGGGQPQHF
len: 14; d_gene: -; v_gene: TRBV10-1; CDR3aa: CASSGRDQRYEQFF
len: 13; d_gene: -; v_gene: TRBV5-1; CDR3aa: CASRFVQYNEQFF
len: 15; d_gene: -; v_gene: TRBV4-1; CDR3aa: CASSQVGTRKETQYF
len: 15; d_gene: -; v_gene: TRBV19; CDR3aa: CASSFQTYSNQPQHF
len: 12; d_gene: -; v_gene: TRBV7-2; CDR3aa: CASGRGVDEQYF
len: 15; d_gene: -; v_gene: TRBV10-3; CDR3aa: CAISGLTGATTEQYF
len: 16; d_gene: TRBD2; v_gene: TRBV15; CDR3aa: CATSRARLAGLDEQYF
len: 15; d_gene: -; v_gene: TRBV7-9; CDR3aa: CASSPRLAGLYEQYF
len: 16; d_gene: TRBD1; v_gene: TRBV5-4; CDR3aa: CASSFTGAGGTDTQYF
len: 19; d_gene: TRBD2; v_gene: TRBV4-2; CDR3aa: CASSQRKEVGREFPYEQYF
len: 16; d_gene: TRBD1; v_gene: TRBV10-3; CDR3aa: CAISGRGPNENTEAFF
len: 15; d_gene: -; v_gene: TRBV28; CDR3aa: CASSFGGVTNEKLFF
len: 17; d_gene: TRBD1; v_gene: TRBV2; CDR3aa: CASSDISDRVETDTQYF
len: 18; d_gene: TRBD1; v_gene: TRBV19; CDR3aa: CASSMTYIGTGGFQPQHF
len: 13; d_gene: -; v_gene: TRBV7-3; CDR3aa: CASSPGHVDTQYF
len: 13; d_gene: -; v_gene: TRBV6-6; CDR3aa: CAGSSGVTGELFF
len: 18; d_gene: TRBD1; v_gene: TRBV4-2; CDR3aa: CASSQAGTGIDFNYGYTF
len: 14; d_gene: TRBD1; v_gene: TRBV6-5; CDR3aa: CATWDRAGDSPLHF
len: 15; d_gene: TRBD1; v_gene: TRBV7-2; CDR3aa: CASSLIWGGQGVAFF